This passage covers 27 T cell receptor beta chains from one sample sequenced in a study of shared clonotypes between healthy human individuals. TCRdb's copy holds only in-frame clones and misses some; the assay was immunoSEQ multiplex PCR. The profile covers millions of clones, with 85% to 95% appearing a single time and 0.13% taken by the ten largest. Sequenced: naive CD4+ T cells sorted from blood. Subset defined: CD45RA+ positively selected. These receptors were obtained from a man aged 18 to 35 in good health.

The chain is built from TRBV15 and TRBJ2-7; 7 positions match TRBD1. V lost 3 bases, J lost 7 bases, and 12 bases stayed unmatched. The CDR3 extends over 15 amino acids. Germline V CDR1 and CDR2: LNHNV, YYDKDF (reference sequence). The CDR3: CATSSLTGTPGEQYF. CDR3 nucleotides: TGTGCCACCAGCAGTTTGACAGGGACGCCGGGGGAGCAGTACTTC.

The V call is TRBV19, the J call TRBJ1-2; D is unclear. The length of the CDR3 is 12 residues. V dropped 10 bases and J dropped 4 bases, with 13 bases sitting between them. CDR1 is LNHDA, CDR2 SQIVND, per germline (reference sequence). The CDR3 region has the DNA TGTGCCACCTTAATCCCACCCTATGGCTACACCTTC. Translated, it gives CATLIPPYGYTF.

This clone was counted once. In DNA form, the CDR3 reads TGTGCCAGCAGTGTAAGGACAGGAAACACCATATATTTT. Amino acids: CASSVRTGNTIYF. This rearrangement joins TRBV28 to TRBJ1-3, with D maybe TRBD1 (5 bases). Trimming removed 5 bases from V and 4 bases from J, with 9 bases in between. The CDR3 has 13 amino acids. Germline lookup yields CDR1 MDHEN and CDR2 SYDVKM. Combining the CDR3 with reference TRBV28 and TRBJ1-3 gives the whole variable domain DVKVTQSSRYLVKRTGEKVFLECVQDMDHENMFWYRQDPGLGLRLIYFSYDVKMKEKGDIPEGYSVSREKKERFSLILESASTNQTSMYLCASSVRTGNTIYFGEGSWLTVV.

V is TRBV5-4 and J is TRBJ2-7; tentatively, D is TRBD1 (5 bases). The CDR3 length is 16 residues. Looked up from germline, CDR1 is SGHNT and CDR2 is YYREEE (reference sequence). V was cut by 0 bases and J by 1 base, with 14 bases left in between. CDR3 DNA: TGTGCCAGCAGCTTGGGCCAGGGCCTTCTATCCTACGAGCAGTACTTC. Translating it yields CASSLGQGLLSYEQYF.

The rearrangement uses TRBV28 and TRBJ2-7, with D maybe TRBD1 (5 bases). Looked up from germline, CDR1 is MDHEN and CDR2 is SYDVKM. V was trimmed by 6 bases and J by 2 bases, leaving 8 bases between them. CDR3 length: 12 residues. DNA for the CDR3: TGTGCCAGCAGACCGGACACCTACGAGCAGTACTTC. This sequence encodes CASRPDTYEQYF.

The rearrangement links TRBV7-9 to TRBJ2-3; D may be TRBD1 (6 bases). The CDR3 runs 13 residues. Per germline, CDR1 SEHNR and CDR2 FQNEAQ (reference sequence). V was shortened by 4 bases and J by 5 bases, with 10 bases between the two germline ends. CDR3 in amino acids: CASSSDSGDTQYF. As DNA, the CDR3 is TGTGCCAGCAGCTCGGACAGTGGAGATACGCAGTATTTT.

The rearrangement links TRBV13 to TRBJ1-6, with D uncertain. CDR1 PRHDT and CDR2 FYEKMQ come from the germline V gene (reference sequence). The CDR3 totals 16 residues. V lost 4 bases, J lost 1 base, and 11 bases lay in between. CDR3 region: CASSSKSGSYNSPLHF. As DNA, the CDR3 is TGTGCCAGCAGCTCTAAGTCCGGGTCCTATAATTCACCCCTCCACTTT.

The chain links TRBV10-3 to TRBJ2-7, with a weak D call TRBD2 (6 bases). The length of the CDR3 is 13 residues. Germline V gene lookup returns CDR1 ENHRY and CDR2 SYGVKD. V gave up 2 bases and J gave up 3 bases, with 8 bases separating them. CDR3 sequence (DNA): TGTGCCATCAGTGAGGGACTACACTACGAGCAGTACTTC. Translated, it gives CAISEGLHYEQYF.

The J gene is TRBJ2-5, the V gene TRBV5-4, with D maybe TRBD1 (6 bases). CDR1 is SGHNT, CDR2 YYREEE, per germline (reference sequence). The V end lost 2 bases, the J end lost 0 bases, and 8 bases lay between the germline ends. This CDR3 comprises 14 residues. The CDR3 region has the DNA TGTGCCAGCAGCTTTGACAGGTACCAAGAGACCCAGTACTTC. Its translation: CASSFDRYQETQYF.

The CDR3 nucleotides are TGTGCCAGCAGTCCGGGACGTTTGGAAAAACTGTTTTTT. This encodes CASSPGRLEKLFF. The chain combines TRBV2 with TRBJ1-4; a weak D match, TRBD1 (5 bases). Trimming cost V 5 bases and J 8 bases, with 12 bases left between them. The CDR3 has 13 residues. Germline V lookup: CDR1 SNHLY, CDR2 FYNNEI.

The chain joins TRBV18 to TRBJ2-5; a possible D gene is TRBD2 (6 bases). The V end was cut by 6 bases, the J end by 1 base, with 12 bases between. In germline, CDR1 is KGHSH, CDR2 LQKENI. The CDR3 runs 14 residues. CDR3 DNA sequence: TGTGCCAGCTCCCTAGGAGGGCGCCAAGAGACCCAGTACTTC. Amino acids: CASSLGGRQETQYF.

The chain joins TRBV6-5 to TRBJ2-1; 7 positions match TRBD2. The CDR3 covers 15 residues. J lost 4 bases, V lost 6 bases, and 9 bases had no gene match. Germline V gene sequence: CDR1 MNHEY, CDR2 SVGAGI. CDR3 sequence (DNA): TGTGCCAGCAGCCCCCCTGGCGGGAGATACAATGAGCAGTTCTTC. Translation: CASSPPGGRYNEQFF.

The chain couples TRBV6-6 to TRBJ1-6; a weak D match, TRBD1 (5 bases). The CDR3 runs 12 residues. Germline lookup yields CDR1 MNHNY and CDR2 SVGAGI (reference sequence). V gave up 4 bases and J gave up 14 bases, with 12 bases separating them. This CDR3 reads CASSSGTGSLHF. CDR3 in DNA: TGTGCCAGCAGTTCGGGGACGGGCTCCCTCCACTTT.

This chain connects TRBV5-1 to TRBJ2-1; 7 bases line up with TRBD2. The trim removed 4 bases at V and 5 bases at J, leaving 6 bases unmatched. The CDR3 length is 14 residues. Germline lookup yields CDR1 SGHRS and CDR2 YFSETQ. CDR3 in DNA: TGCGCCAGCAGCCCGCCCGGGACTAACAATGAGCAGTTCTTC. This codes for CASSPPGTNNEQFF.

This chain uses TRBV30 with TRBJ2-7, with 10 nucleotides matching TRBD1. V shed 3 bases and J 5 bases; nucleotides not matched to a gene: 10. This CDR3 contains 15 residues. The V gene's germline CDR1 is GTSNPN and CDR2 SVGIG (reference sequence). CDR3 region: CAWSIPGQGRNEQYF. The CDR3 coding sequence is TGTGCCTGGAGCATTCCGGGACAGGGGCGCAACGAGCAGTACTTC.

The rearrangement uses TRBV2 and TRBJ2-1; D unclear. The CDR3 is 11 amino acids. Germline lookup yields CDR1 SNHLY and CDR2 FYNNEI. Trimming removed 4 bases at V and 8 bases at J, with 6 bases between. This chain's CDR3 is CASSGVYEQFF. As DNA, the CDR3 is TGTGCCAGCAGTGGGGTATATGAGCAGTTCTTC.

This clone was seen at least ten times. This sample includes further DNA sequences coding for the same CDR3. V and J are TRBV5-6 and TRBJ1-2, with unresolved D. V was cut by 1 base and J by 7 bases, with 5 bases left in between. The germline V gene has CDR1 SGHDT and CDR2 YYEEEE. The CDR3 length is 11 residues. CDR3 in DNA: TGTGCCAGCAGCTTGAACAGTGGCTACACCTTC. Amino acid sequence: CASSLNSGYTF.

V is TRBV30 and J is TRBJ1-1; D might be TRBD1 (5 bases). There are 14 residues in the CDR3. Trimming took off 4 bases at V and 5 bases at J, with 17 bases between the two ends. From germline, CDR1 is GTSNPN and CDR2 SVGIG (reference sequence). The CDR3 DNA sequence: TGTGCCTGGACCCTGGCGGCGGAGGGGACTGAAGCTTTCTTT. Amino acids: CAWTLAAEGTEAFF.

The genes are TRBV10-3 and TRBJ1-1; D might be TRBD1 (6 bases). V was trimmed by 6 bases and J by 5 bases, leaving 19 bases between them. The CDR3 loop spans 15 amino acids. Looked up from germline, CDR1 is ENHRY and CDR2 is SYGVKD. This chain's CDR3 is CAISEYGRRGTEAFF. The CDR3 DNA reads TGTGCCATCAGCGAATACGGACGGAGGGGGACTGAAGCTTTCTTT.

The chain uses TRBV11-2 and TRBJ2-7; a weak D match, TRBD1 (6 bases). V was clipped by 7 bases and J by 2 bases, with 15 bases between them. The CDR3 loop spans 14 amino acids. From germline, CDR1 is SGHAT and CDR2 FQNNGV. CDR3 sequence reads: CASTSVGQPYEQYF. Written as DNA, the CDR3 is TGTGCCAGCACCTCCGTCGGACAGCCCTACGAGCAGTACTTC.

CDR3 DNA sequence: TGCGCCAGCAGCTTGGCTGACGTCGTTAATGAAAAACTGTTTTTT. Its protein product is CASSLADVVNEKLFF. J is TRBJ1-4 and V is TRBV5-1; no clear D. This CDR3 has 15 amino acids. Trimming shortened V by 0 bases and J by 4 bases, and 10 bases separated the two germline ends. In germline, CDR1 is SGHRS, CDR2 YFSETQ. The full variable domain, with the rest looked up from reference TRBV5-1 and TRBJ1-4, is KAGVTQTPRYLIKTRGQQVTLSCSPISGHRSVSWYQQTPGQGLQFLFEYFSETQRNKGNFPGRFSGRQFSNSRSEMNVSTLELGDSALYLCASSLADVVNEKLFFGSGTQLSVL.

With regard to this clone: Different DNA sequences within this sample yield the same CDR3. The CDR3 DNA is TGCGCCAGCAGCACCGGACAGAACACCGGGGAGCTGTTTTTT. It encodes CASSTGQNTGELFF. J is TRBJ2-2 and V is TRBV5-1; perhaps TRBD1 as D (5 bases). The CDR3 has 14 amino acids. The V end was cut by 4 bases, the J end by 1 base, with 8 bases between. Per germline, CDR1 SGHRS and CDR2 YFSETQ.

V is TRBV30 and J is TRBJ1-5; D is ambiguous. V lost 0 bases and J 2 bases, leaving 14 bases between the germline ends. The CDR3 extends over 16 amino acids. Germline V gene data show CDR1 as GTSNPN and CDR2 as SVGIG (reference sequence). The CDR3 sequence is CAWSVETLNGNQPQHF. CDR3 DNA sequence: TGTGCCTGGAGTGTTGAGACTCTGAATGGCAATCAGCCCCAGCATTTT.

As for this clone: The same CDR3 also results from other DNA sequences found in this sample. The chain has TRBV29-1 and TRBJ2-7; TRBD1 agrees at 7 bases. The V gene end was trimmed by 4 bases and the J gene end by 2 bases; junction bases not matched to a gene: 5. CDR1 SQVTM and CDR2 ANQGSEA come from the germline V gene. This CDR3 has 13 amino acids. CDR3 protein: CSVGRQGAYEQYF. For the CDR3, the DNA is TGCAGCGTTGGGAGACAGGGCGCCTACGAGCAGTACTTC.

The sample holds a few counts of this clone. The CDR3 sequence is CASIPQGASQPQHF. In DNA form, the CDR3 reads TGTGCCAGTATTCCACAGGGGGCAAGTCAGCCCCAGCATTTT. The chain recombines TRBV19 with TRBJ1-5; 9 positions match TRBD1. CDR3 length: 14 amino acids. Trimming removed 7 bases from V and 6 bases from J; junction bases left unmatched: 7. From germline, CDR1 is LNHDA and CDR2 SQIVND (reference sequence).

This clone appeared a few times. The chain links TRBV11-2 to TRBJ1-1; 8 bases are a match to TRBD1. This CDR3 has 15 amino acids. Per germline, CDR1 SGHAT and CDR2 FQNNGV. Trimming at V came to 5 bases and at J to 0 bases, leaving 5 bases not matched to a gene. The CDR3 DNA reads as TGTGCCAGCAGCAGTCGACAGGGGATGAACACTGAAGCTTTCTTT. Residues: CASSSRQGMNTEAFF.

The V call is TRBV10-2, the J call TRBJ2-3; tentative D call: TRBD2 (5 bases). V was trimmed by 6 bases and J by 0 bases, leaving 13 bases between them. This CDR3 is 15 amino acids long. Germline V gene lookup returns CDR1 WSHSY and CDR2 SAAADI. The CDR3 region is CASSQGGVSTDTQYF. CDR3 sequence (DNA): TGCGCCAGCAGCCAAGGAGGCGTGAGCACAGATACGCAGTATTTT.